The source of this T cell receptor beta chain is a study of blood T cells in healthy people across ages. From germline, CDR1 is SGHTA and CDR2 FQGNSA. The CDR3 sequence is 13 residues long. V was shortened by 5 bases and J by 4 bases, with 12 bases between the two germline ends. A second PCR of 7 to 11 cycles used a sample-barcoded 5' primer and a J-beta primer mix. TCRdb independently ran MiXCR on the 5' RACE reads; one entry per CDR3 protein. The sample yields 1.5 million to 2 million distinct CDR3 sequences, 28% seen once. The origin of this receptor is a woman aged 25 to 39 in good health. Sample: blood. This chain connects TRBV7-2 to TRBJ2-7; maybe TRBD2 (5 bases). CDR3 in DNA: TGTGCCAGCAGCCCAGCGGTAGAGTACGAGCAGTACTTC. It translates to CASSPAVEYEQYF.